This T cell receptor (beta chain) is drawn from a study of blood T cell repertoires in COVID-19. In the study overall: Acute and convalescent COVID-19 samples came from the United States, Italy and Spain.

The repertoire was sequenced with immunoSEQ multiplex PCR; TCRdb's copy has only in-frame clones and lacks some. The profile shows hundreds of thousands of clones, about 87% of them singletons. V dropped 8 bases and J dropped 4; count of bases not matched to a gene: 13. Germline V gene data show CDR1 as MDHEN and CDR2 as SYDVKM. The CDR3 runs to 15 residues. Study members were between roughly 18 and 100 years old and lived in some 26 US regions. Cohorts were based on clinical histories the participants reported. The sequencing sample was made of PBMCs or T cells enriched from blood (not recorded which). The rearrangement uses TRBV28 and TRBJ1-2; 7 bases line up with TRBD1. The source of this sequence is a woman between 40 and 55 years old with acute COVID-19. As DNA, the CDR3 is TGTGCCAGCTGCCCGACAGGGTTCGGCGTCTATGGCTACACCTTC. It is translated as CASCPTGFGVYGYTF.